Sequencing of this TCR beta chain was carried out in a study of T cells after posttransplantation cyclophosphamide. Regarding the study as a whole: Later blood repertoires were often dominated by clones from the donor CD8+ memory compartment. Tissue-infiltrating T cells from skin or gut overlapped little with blood T cells. TRB clonality was highly associated with recipient CMV seropositivity and reactivation.

Note on this clone: Its antigen remains unknown.

Treatment was busulfan-fludarabine conditioning, a marrow graft, and cyclophosphamide on days +3 and +4. Some clones are missing from TCRdb's copy, which holds only in-frame ones; the method was immunoSEQ multiplex PCR. The data show about 15,000 clones, with approximately 90% seen just once and approximately 0.53% held by the top ten. This CDR3 has 15 amino acids. The germline gives CDR1 LNHNV, CDR2 YYDKDF (reference sequence). Trimming left V 8 bases short and J 1 base short, with 15 bases between. The starting material was CD4+ T cells sorted from blood, obtained after allogeneic stem cell transplant with posttransplant cyclophosphamide. V gene TRBV15 combines with J gene TRBJ1-5; weak D call: TRBD1 (5 bases). This TCR came from a male patient between 55 and 70 years old who received an allogeneic stem cell transplant from a related donor and was CMV-positive. The graft donor may have contributed some T cells. CDR3 in amino acids: CATASGRASNQPQHF. CDR3 DNA: TGTGCCACCGCCTCGGGCAGGGCGAGCAATCAGCCCCAGCATTTT.